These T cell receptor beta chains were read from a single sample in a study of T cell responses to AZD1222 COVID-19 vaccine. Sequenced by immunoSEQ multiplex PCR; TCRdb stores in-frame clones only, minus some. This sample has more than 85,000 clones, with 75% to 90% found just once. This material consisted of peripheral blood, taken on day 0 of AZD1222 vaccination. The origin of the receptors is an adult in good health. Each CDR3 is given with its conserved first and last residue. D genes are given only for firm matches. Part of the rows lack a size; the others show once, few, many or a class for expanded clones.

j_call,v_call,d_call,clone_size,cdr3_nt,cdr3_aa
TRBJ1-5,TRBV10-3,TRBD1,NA,TGTGCCATCGGTAGGGGGCCCAATCAGCCCCAGCATTTT,CAIGRGPNQPQHF
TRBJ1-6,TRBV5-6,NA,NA,TGTGCCAGCAGCATTGGGAAGACTTATAATTCACCCCTCCACTTT,CASSIGKTYNSPLHF
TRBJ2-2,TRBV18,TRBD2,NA,TGTGCCAGCTCACCGGGACTAGCGGGAGTGAGGGACACCGGGGAGCTGTTTTTT,CASSPGLAGVRDTGELFF
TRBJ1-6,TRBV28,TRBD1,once,TGTGCCAGCAGTTTCCCGGGACAGGGGACGAGCTCCTATAATTCACCCCTCCACTTT,CASSFPGQGTSSYNSPLHF
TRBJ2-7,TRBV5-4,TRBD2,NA,TGTGCCAGCAGCTTTTCTAGCGGCTCCTACGAGCAGTACTTC,CASSFSSGSYEQYF
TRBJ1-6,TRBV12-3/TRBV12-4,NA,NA,TGTGCCAGCAGCCCTCCGGGGTATTCACCCCTCCACTTT,CASSPPGYSPLHF
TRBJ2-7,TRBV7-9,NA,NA,TGTGCCAGCAGCTCGTCGACAGGTCCGGGGGAGCAGTACTTC,CASSSSTGPGEQYF
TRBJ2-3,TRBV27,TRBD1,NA,TGTGCCAGCAGTTTACGCTCGAAAGGACAGGGGGCGCGAGATACGCAGTATTTT,CASSLRSKGQGARDTQYF
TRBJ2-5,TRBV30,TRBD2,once,TGTGCCTGGACGGGACTAGCGGGAGGAGAGACCCAGTACTTC,CAWTGLAGGETQYF
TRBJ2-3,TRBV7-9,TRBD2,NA,TGTGCCAGCAGCGCACGACTAGCGGGAGGGCCAGGGGATACGCAGTATTTT,CASSARLAGGPGDTQYF
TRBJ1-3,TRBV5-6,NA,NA,TGTGCCAGCAGCTTGAGTAATAGGAACAGTGGGCTAAGAAACACCATATATTTT,CASSLSNRNSGLRNTIYF
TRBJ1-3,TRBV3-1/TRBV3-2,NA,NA,TGTGCCAGCAGCCAAGGGCGACAAAACACCATATATTTT,CASSQGRQNTIYF
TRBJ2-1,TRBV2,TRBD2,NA,TGTGCCAGCAGTAACGTAGCGGGAGGGACCTACAATGAGCAGTTCTTC,CASSNVAGGTYNEQFF
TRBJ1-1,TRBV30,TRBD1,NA,TGTGCCTGGTGCGGACAGGGGGTCAACACTGAAGCTTTCTTT,CAWCGQGVNTEAFF
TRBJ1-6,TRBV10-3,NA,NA,TGTGCCATCAGTGAACAGGTCGCGGGACCCCTCCACTTT,CAISEQVAGPLHF
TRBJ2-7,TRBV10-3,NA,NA,TGTGCCATCAGCCCAAATGCTCGACACCGAAGGTCGGACGAGCAGTACTTC,CAISPNARHRRSDEQYF
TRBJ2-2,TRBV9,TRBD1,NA,TGTGCCAGCAGCGTAGAAGCAGGGGGCACCGGGGAGCTGTTTTTT,CASSVEAGGTGELFF
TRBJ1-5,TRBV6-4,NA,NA,TGTGCCAGCTCCAGGGAGGGGAATCAGCCCCAGCATTTT,CASSREGNQPQHF
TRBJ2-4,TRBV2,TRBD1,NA,TGTGCCAGCACTCCCCGGACAGGGGGCCGGGAAAACATTCAGTACTTC,CASTPRTGGRENIQYF
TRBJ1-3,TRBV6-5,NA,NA,TGTGCCAGCAGCAAACAGGAGAGCTCTGGAAACACCATATATTTT,CASSKQESSGNTIYF
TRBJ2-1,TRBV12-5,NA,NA,TGTGCTAGTGGTTTGCCGGGAGTCTATGAGCAGTTCTTC,CASGLPGVYEQFF